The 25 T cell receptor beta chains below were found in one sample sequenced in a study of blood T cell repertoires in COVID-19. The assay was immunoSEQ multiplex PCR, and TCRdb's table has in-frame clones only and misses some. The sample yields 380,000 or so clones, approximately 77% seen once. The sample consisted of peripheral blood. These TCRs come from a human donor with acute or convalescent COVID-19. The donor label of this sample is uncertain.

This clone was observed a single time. CDR3 region: CASSPSKGAGTDTQYF. The CDR3 nucleotides read TGCGCCAGCAGCCCCTCCAAGGGGGCTGGCACAGATACGCAGTATTTT. This rearrangement joins TRBV5-1 to TRBJ2-3, with 7 bases identical to TRBD1. CDR1 SGHRS and CDR2 YFSETQ come from the germline V gene. CDR3 length: 16 amino acids. V dropped 4 bases and J dropped 1; count of bases not matched to a gene: 9.

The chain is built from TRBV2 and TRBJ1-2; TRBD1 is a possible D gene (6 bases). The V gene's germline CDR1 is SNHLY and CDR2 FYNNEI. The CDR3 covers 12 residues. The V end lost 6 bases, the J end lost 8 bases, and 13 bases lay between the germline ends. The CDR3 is CASRNTGIGYTF. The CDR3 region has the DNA TGTGCCAGCAGAAATACAGGGATCGGCTACACCTTC.

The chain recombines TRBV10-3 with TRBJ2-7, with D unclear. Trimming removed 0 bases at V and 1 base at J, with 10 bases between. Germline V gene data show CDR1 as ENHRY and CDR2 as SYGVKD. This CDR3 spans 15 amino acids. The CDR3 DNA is TGTGCCATCAGTGAGTCGAGAACAGCTTCCTACGAGCAGTACTTC. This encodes CAISESRTASYEQYF.

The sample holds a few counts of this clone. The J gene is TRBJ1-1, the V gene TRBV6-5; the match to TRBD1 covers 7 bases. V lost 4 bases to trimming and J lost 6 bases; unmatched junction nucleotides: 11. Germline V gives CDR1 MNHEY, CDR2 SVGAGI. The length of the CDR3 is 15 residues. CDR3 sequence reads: CASSSRQGGTAEAFF. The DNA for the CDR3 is TGTGCCAGCAGTTCCCGACAGGGTGGAACGGCTGAAGCTTTCTTT.

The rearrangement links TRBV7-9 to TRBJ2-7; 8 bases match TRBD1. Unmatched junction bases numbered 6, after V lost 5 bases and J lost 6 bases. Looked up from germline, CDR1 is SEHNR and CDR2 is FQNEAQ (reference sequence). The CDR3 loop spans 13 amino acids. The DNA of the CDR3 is TGTGCCAGCAGCCCCTGGACAGGGAGCGAGCAGTACTTC. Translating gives CASSPWTGSEQYF.

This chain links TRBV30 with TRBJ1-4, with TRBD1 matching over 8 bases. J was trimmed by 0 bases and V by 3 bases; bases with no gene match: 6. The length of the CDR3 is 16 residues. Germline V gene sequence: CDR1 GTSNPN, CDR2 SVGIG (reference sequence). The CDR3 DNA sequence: TGTGCCTGGAGAAGGACAGGGACTGCAACTAATGAAAAACTGTTTTTT. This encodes CAWRRTGTATNEKLFF.

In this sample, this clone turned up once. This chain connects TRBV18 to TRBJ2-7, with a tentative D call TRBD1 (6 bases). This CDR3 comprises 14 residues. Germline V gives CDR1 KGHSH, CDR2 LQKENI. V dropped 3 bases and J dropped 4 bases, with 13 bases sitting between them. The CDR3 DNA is TGTGCCAGCTCACCTGACTCCAGGGGTTACGAGCAGTACTTC. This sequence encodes CASSPDSRGYEQYF. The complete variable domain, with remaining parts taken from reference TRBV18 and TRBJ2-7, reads NAGVMQNPRHLVRRRGQEARLRCSPMKGHSHVYWYRQLPEEGLKFMVYLQKENIIDESGMPKERFSAEFPKEGPSILRIQQVVRGDSAAYFCASSPDSRGYEQYFGPGTRLTVT.

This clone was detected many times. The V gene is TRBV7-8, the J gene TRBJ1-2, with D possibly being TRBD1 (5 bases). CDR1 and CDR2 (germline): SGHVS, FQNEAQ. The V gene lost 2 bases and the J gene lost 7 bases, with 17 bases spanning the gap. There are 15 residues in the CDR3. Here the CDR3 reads CASSLIYGGGRGYTF. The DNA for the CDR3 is TGTGCCAGCAGCTTAATTTATGGGGGAGGTCGTGGCTACACCTTC. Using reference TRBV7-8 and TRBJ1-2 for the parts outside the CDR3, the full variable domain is GAGVSQSPRYKVAKRGQDVALRCDPISGHVSLFWYQQALGQGPEFLTYFQNEAQLDKSGLPSDRFFAERPEGSVSTLKIQRTQQEDSAVYLCASSLIYGGGRGYTFGSGTRLTVV.

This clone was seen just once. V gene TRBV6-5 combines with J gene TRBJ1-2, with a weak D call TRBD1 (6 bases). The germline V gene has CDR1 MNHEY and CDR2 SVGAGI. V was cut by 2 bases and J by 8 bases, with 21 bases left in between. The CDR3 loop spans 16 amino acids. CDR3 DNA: TGTGCCAGCAGTTACGCAACAGGGCGGAGGAGACGCGGCTACACCTTC. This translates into CASSYATGRRRRGYTF.

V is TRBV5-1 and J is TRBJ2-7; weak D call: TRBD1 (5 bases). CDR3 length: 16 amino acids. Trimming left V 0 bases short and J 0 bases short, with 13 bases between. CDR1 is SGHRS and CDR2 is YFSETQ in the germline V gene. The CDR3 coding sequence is TGCGCCAGCAGCTTGGGGTCTACAGGTAGCTCCTACGAGCAGTACTTC. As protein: CASSLGSTGSSYEQYF.

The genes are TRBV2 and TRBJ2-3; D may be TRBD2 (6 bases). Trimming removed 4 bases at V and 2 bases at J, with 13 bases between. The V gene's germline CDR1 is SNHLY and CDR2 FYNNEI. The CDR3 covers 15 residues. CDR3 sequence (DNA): TGTGCCAGCAGTGGTTCCGGGACTCCCACAGATACGCAGTATTTT. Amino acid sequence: CASSGSGTPTDTQYF.

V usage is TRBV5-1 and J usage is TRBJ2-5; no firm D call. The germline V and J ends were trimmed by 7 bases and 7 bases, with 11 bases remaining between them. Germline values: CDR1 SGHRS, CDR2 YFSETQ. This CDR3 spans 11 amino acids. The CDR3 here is CASHDSGTQYF. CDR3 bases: TGCGCCAGCCACGACTCGGGGACCCAGTACTTC.

The CDR3, as DNA: TGCAGCGTTGAGGTAGGGGCGAGAAACTATGGCTACACCTTC. Protein sequence: CSVEVGARNYGYTF. The rearrangement uses TRBV29-1 and TRBJ1-2; weak D call: TRBD1 (5 bases). CDR3 length equals 14 residues. The ends were cut back, 3 bases at V and 2 bases at J, with 13 bases in the middle. Per the germline V gene, CDR1 is SQVTM and CDR2 is ANQGSEA.

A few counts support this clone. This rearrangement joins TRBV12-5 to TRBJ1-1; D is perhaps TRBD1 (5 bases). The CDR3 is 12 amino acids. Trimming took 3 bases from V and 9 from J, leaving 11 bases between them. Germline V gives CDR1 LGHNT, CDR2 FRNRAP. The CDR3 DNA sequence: TGTGCTAGTGGTTTAGAGACAGACAAAGCTTTCTTT. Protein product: CASGLETDKAFF.

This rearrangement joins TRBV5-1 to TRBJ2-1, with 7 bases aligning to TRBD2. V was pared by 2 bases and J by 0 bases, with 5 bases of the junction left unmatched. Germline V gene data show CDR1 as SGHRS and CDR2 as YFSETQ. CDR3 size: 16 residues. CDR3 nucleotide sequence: TGCGCCAGCAGCTTACTGGGCGGGGGCTCCTACAATGAGCAGTTCTTC. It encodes CASSLLGGGSYNEQFF.

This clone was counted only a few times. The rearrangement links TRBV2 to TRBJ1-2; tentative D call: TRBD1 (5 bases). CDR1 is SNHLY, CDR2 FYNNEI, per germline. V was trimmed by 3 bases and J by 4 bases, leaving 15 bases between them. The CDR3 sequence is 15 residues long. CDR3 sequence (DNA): TGTGCCAGCAGTGATGCGGGGTGGGGCAGCTATGGCTACACCTTC. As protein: CASSDAGWGSYGYTF.

CDR3 nucleotide sequence: TGTGCCAGCAGAAACCGGGACAAGGAGCAGTACTTC. Protein product: CASRNRDKEQYF. The J gene is TRBJ2-7, the V gene TRBV12-3 or TRBV12-4; D is perhaps TRBD1 (6 bases). V lost 6 bases, J lost 7 bases, and 13 bases lay in between. This CDR3 has 12 amino acids.

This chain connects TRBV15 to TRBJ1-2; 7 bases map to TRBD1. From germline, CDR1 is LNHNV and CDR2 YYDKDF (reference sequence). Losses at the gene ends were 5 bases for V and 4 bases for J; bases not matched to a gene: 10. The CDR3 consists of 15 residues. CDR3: CATSYFLTGPYGYTF. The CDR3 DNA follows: TGTGCCACCAGCTACTTTTTGACAGGGCCCTATGGCTACACCTTC. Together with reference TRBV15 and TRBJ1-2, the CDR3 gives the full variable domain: DAMVIQNPRYQVTQFGKPVTLSCSQTLNHNVMYWYQQKSSQAPKLLFHYYDKDFNNEADTPDNFQSRRPNTSFCFLDIRSPGLGDTAMYLCATSYFLTGPYGYTFGSGTRLTVV.

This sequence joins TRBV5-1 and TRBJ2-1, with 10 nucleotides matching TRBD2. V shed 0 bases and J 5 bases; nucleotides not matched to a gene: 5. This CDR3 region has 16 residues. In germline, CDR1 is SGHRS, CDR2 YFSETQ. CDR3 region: CASSLVLAGANNEQFF. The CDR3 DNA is TGCGCCAGCAGCTTGGTCCTAGCGGGGGCTAACAATGAGCAGTTCTTC.

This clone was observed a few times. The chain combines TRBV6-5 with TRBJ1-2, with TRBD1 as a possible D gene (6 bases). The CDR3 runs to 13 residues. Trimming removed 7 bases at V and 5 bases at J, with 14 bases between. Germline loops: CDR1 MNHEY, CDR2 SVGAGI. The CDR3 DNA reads TGTGCCAGCAAACCAACAGGGAAGTATGGCTACACCTTC. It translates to CASKPTGKYGYTF.

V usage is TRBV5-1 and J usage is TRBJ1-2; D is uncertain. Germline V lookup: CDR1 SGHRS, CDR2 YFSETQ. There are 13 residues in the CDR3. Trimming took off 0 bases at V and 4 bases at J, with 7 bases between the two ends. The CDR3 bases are TGCGCCAGCAGCTTGGACAGCTTCTATGGCTACACCTTC. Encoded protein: CASSLDSFYGYTF.

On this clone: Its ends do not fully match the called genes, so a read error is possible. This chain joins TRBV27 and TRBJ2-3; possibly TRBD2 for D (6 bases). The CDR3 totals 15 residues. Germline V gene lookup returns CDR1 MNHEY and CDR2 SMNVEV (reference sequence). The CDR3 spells CAGSPGTPNTDTQYF. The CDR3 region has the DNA TGTGCCGGCAGTCCCGGGACTCCGAACACAGATACGCAGTATTTT.

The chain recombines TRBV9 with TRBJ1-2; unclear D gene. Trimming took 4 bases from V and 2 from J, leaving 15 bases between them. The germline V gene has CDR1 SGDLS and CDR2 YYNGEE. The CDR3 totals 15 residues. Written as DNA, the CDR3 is TGTGCCAGCAGCCCCCACGAACTTCGGAACTATGGCTACACCTTC. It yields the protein CASSPHELRNYGYTF.

Written as DNA, the CDR3 is TGTGCCAGCAGTTCCGATATCTACCGACAGGGAGAAACTGAAGCTTTCTTT. Translation: CASSSDIYRQGETEAFF. J is TRBJ1-1 and V is TRBV27; 7 nucleotides agree with TRBD1. There are 17 residues in the CDR3. Germline V lookup: CDR1 MNHEY, CDR2 SMNVEV (reference sequence). Trimming at V came to 4 bases and at J to 5 bases, leaving 16 bases not matched to a gene.

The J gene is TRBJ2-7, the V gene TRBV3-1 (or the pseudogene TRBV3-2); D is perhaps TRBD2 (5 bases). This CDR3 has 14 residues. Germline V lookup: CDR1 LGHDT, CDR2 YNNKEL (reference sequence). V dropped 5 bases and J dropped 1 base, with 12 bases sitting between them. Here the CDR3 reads CASSYRDLSYEQYF. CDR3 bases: TGTGCCAGCAGCTACCGGGATCTTTCCTACGAGCAGTACTTC.